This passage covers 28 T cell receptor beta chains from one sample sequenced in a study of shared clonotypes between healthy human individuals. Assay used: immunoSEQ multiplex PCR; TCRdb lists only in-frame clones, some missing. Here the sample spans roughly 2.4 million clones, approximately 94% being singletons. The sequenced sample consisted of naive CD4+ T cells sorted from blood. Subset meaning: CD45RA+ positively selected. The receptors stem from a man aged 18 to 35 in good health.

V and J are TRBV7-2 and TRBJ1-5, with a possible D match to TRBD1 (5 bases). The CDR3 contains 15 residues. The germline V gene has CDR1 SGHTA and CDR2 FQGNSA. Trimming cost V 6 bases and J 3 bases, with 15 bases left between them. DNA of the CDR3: TGTGCCAGCAGACAGGAGGCGAATTCCAATCAGCCCCAGCATTTT. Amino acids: CASRQEANSNQPQHF. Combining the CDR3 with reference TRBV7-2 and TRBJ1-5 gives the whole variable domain GAGVSQSPSNKVTEKGKDVELRCDPISGHTALYWYRQSLGQGLEFLIYFQGNSAPDKSGLPSDRFSAERTGGSVSTLTIQRTQQEDSAVYLCASRQEANSNQPQHFGDGTRLSIL.

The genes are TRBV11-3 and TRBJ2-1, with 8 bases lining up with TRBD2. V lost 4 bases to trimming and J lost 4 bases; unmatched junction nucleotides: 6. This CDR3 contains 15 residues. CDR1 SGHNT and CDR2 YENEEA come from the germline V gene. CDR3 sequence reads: CASSSGRGAYNEQFF. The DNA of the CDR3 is TGTGCCAGCAGCTCCGGGCGGGGGGCTTACAATGAGCAGTTCTTC.

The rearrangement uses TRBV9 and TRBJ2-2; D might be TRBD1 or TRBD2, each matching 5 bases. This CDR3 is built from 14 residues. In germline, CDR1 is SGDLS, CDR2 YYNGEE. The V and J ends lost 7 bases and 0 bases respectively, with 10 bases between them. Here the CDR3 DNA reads TGTGCCAGCGGGGGATTAGCGAACACCGGGGAGCTGTTTTTT. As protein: CASGGLANTGELFF.

CDR3 sequence (DNA): TGTGCCAGCAGCTTACTGCAACAGGGCTACACTGAAGCTTTCTTT. It translates to CASSLLQQGYTEAFF. The chain has TRBV7-2 and TRBJ1-1, with D possibly TRBD1 on 6 matching bases. Germline V gene sequence: CDR1 SGHTA, CDR2 FQGNSA. The CDR3 totals 15 residues. Trimming stripped 2 bases from V and 3 bases from J, with 13 bases between.

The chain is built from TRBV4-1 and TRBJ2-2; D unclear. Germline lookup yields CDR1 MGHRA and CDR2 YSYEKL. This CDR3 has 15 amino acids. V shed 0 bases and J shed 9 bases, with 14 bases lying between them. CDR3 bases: TGCGCCAGCAGCCAAGATTCAGCAGGCTGGCGGGAGCTGTTTTTT. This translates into CASSQDSAGWRELFF.

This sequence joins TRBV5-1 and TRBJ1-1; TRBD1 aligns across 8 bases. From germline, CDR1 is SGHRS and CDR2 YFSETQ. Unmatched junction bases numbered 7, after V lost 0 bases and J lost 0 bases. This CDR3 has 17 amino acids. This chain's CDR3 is CASSLGAGGKLNTEAFF. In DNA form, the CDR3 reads TGCGCCAGCAGCTTGGGGGCAGGGGGCAAATTGAACACTGAAGCTTTCTTT.

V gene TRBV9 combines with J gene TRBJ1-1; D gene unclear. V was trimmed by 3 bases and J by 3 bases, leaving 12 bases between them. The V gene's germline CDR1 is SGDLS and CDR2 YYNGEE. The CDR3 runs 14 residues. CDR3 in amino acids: CASSEDGRDTEAFF. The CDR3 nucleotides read TGTGCCAGCAGCGAGGACGGGAGGGACACTGAAGCTTTCTTT.

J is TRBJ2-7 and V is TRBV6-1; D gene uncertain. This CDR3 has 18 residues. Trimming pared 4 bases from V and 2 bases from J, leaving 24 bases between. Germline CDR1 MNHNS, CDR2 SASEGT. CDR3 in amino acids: CASSGPQNRFVLAYEQYF. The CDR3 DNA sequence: TGTGCCAGCAGTGGACCCCAAAATAGGTTCGTCTTGGCCTACGAGCAGTACTTC.

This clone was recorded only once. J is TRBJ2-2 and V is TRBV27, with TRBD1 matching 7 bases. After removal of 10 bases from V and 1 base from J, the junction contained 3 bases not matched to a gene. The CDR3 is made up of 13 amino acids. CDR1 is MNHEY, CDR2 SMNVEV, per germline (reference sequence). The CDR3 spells CATTGWNTGELFF. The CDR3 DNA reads TGTGCCACGACAGGGTGGAACACCGGGGAGCTGTTTTTT.

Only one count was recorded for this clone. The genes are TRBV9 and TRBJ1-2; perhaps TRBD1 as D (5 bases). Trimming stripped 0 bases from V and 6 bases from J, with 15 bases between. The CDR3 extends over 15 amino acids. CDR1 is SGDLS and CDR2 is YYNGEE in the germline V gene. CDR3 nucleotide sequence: TGTGCCAGCAGCGTAGATCCGGGGGAGAGGGATGGCTACACCTTC. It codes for CASSVDPGERDGYTF.

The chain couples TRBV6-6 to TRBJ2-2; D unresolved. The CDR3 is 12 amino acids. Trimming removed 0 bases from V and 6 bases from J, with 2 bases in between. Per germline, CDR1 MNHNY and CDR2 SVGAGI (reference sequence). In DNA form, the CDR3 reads TGTGCCAGCAGTTACTCTGCCGGGGAGCTGTTTTTT. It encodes CASSYSAGELFF.

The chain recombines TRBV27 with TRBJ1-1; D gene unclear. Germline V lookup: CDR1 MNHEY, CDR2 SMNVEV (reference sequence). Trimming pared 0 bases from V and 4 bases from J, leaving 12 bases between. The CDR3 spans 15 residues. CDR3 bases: TGTGCCAGCAGTTTATCGTCAGGTGGAGGCACTGAAGCTTTCTTT. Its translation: CASSLSSGGGTEAFF.

CDR3 coding DNA: TGTGCCAGCAGCGGGGGGGGACAGATGATCTGGGAGACCCAGTACTTC. It translates to CASSGGGQMIWETQYF. The J gene is TRBJ2-5, the V gene TRBV7-9; D tentatively reads TRBD1 or TRBD2 (7 bases each). CDR3 length equals 16 residues. Trimming pared 5 bases from V and 5 bases from J, leaving 21 bases between. Germline-derived CDR1 and CDR2 are SEHNR and FQNEAQ (reference sequence).

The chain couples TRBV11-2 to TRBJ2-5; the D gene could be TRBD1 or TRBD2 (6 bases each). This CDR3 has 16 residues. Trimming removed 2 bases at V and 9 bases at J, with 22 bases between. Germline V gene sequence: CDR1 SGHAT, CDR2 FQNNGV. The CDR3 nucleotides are TGTGCCAGCAGCTTAAGTTTGGGCGCGGTGGAGGGGGCCCAGTACTTC. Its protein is CASSLSLGAVEGAQYF. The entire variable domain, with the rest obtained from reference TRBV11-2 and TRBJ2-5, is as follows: EAGVAQSPRYKIIEKRQSVAFWCNPISGHATLYWYQQILGQGPKLLIQFQNNGVVDDSQLPKDRFSAERLKGVDSTLKIQPAKLEDSAVYLCASSLSLGAVEGAQYFGPGTRLLVL.

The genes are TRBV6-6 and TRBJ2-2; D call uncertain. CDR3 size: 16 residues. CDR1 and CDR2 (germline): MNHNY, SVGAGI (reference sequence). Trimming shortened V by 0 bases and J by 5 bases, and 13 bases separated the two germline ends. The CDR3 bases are TGTGCCAGCAGTTACTCTAGCCCAGGATCTACCGGGGAGCTGTTTTTT. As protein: CASSYSSPGSTGELFF.

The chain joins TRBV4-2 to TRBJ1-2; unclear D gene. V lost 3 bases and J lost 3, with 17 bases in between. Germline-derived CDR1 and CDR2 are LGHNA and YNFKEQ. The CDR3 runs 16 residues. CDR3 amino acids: CASSHIGLGQDYGYTF. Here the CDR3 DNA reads TGTGCCAGCAGCCACATTGGGCTGGGCCAGGACTATGGCTACACCTTC.

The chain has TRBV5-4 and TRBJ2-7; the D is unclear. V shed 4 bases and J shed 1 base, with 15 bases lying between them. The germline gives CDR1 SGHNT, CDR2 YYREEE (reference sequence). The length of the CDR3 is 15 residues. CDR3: CASSLGRAQSYEQYF. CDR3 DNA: TGTGCCAGCAGCCTCGGACGGGCTCAATCCTACGAGCAGTACTTC.

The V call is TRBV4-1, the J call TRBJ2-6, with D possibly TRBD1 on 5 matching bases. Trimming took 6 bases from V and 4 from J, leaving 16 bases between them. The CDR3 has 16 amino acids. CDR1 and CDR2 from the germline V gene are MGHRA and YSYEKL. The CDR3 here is CASRGQGASGANVLTF. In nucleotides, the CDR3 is TGCGCCAGCAGGGGGCAAGGGGCTTCAGGGGCCAACGTCCTGACTTTC.

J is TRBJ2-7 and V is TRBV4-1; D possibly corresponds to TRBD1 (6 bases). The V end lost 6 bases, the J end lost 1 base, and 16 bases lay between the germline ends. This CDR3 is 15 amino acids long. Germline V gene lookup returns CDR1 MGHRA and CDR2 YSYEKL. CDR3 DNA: TGCGCCAGCAGGCCCGGTTTGGGGGCTTCCTACGAGCAGTACTTC. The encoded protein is CASRPGLGASYEQYF.

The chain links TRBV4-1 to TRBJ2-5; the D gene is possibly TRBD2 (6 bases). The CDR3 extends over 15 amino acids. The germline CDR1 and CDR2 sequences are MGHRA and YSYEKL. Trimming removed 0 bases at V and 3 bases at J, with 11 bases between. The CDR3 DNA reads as TGCGCCAGCAGCCAAGATCCCCCGGGGGAAGAGACCCAGTACTTC. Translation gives CASSQDPPGEETQYF.

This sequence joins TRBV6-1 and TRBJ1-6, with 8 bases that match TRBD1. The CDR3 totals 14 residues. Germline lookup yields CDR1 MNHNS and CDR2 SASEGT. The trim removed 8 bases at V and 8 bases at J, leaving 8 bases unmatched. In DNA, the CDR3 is TGTGCCAGCCGTGGACAGGGCGGGGATTCACCCCTCCACTTT. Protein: CASRGQGGDSPLHF.

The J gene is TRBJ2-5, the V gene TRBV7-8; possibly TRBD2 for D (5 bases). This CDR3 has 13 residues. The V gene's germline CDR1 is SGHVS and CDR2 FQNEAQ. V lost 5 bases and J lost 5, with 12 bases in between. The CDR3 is CASSADRGETQYF. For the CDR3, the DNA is TGTGCCAGCAGCGCCGACCGAGGGGAGACCCAGTACTTC.

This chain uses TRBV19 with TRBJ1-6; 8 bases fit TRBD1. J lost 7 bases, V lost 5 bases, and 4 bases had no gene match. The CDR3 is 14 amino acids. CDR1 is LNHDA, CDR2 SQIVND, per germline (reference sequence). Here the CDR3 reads CASSLTGENSPLHF. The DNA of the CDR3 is TGTGCCAGTAGTTTGACAGGGGAGAATTCACCCCTCCACTTT.

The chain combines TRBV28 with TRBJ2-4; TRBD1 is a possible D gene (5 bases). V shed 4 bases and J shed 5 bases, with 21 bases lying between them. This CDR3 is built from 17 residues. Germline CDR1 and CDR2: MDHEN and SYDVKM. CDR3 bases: TGTGCCAGCAGTTCTTCAGCCGCAAACCTCAGGGAAAACATTCAGTACTTC. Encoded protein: CASSSSAANLRENIQYF.

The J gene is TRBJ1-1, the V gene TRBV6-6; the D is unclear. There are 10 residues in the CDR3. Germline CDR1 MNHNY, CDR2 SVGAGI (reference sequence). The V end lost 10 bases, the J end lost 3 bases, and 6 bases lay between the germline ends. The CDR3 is CAIFDTEAFF. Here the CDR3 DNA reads TGTGCCATCTTCGACACTGAAGCTTTCTTT.

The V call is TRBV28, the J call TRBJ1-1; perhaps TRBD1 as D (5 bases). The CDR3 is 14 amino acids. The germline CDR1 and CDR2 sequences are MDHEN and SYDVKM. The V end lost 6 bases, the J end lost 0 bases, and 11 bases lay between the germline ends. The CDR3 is CASRYGTLNTEAFF. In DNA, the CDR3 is TGTGCCAGCAGGTACGGGACGCTGAACACTGAAGCTTTCTTT.

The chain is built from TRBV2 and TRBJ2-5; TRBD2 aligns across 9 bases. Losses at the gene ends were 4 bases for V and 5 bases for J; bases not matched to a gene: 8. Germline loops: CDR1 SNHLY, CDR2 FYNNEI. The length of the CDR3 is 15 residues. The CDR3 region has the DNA TGTGCCAGCAGTGGGCTAGCGGGGACGGGGGAGACCCAGTACTTC. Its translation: CASSGLAGTGETQYF.

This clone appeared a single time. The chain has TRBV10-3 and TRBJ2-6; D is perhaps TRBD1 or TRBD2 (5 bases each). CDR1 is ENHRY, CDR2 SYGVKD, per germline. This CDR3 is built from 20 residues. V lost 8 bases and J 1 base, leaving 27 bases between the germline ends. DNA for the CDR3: TGTGCCATCCCCCCTCGAGGGCCATTGGGGGTAGAATCTGGGGCCAACGTCCTGACTTTC. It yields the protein CAIPPRGPLGVESGANVLTF.